The T cell receptor (beta chain) under discussion was sequenced for a study of blood T cell repertoires in COVID-19. Study context: Acute-phase and convalescent COVID-19 samples originated in the United States, Italy and Spain. The cDNA or gDNA used as material had been derived from T cells, B-cell-depleted T cells, or PBMCs.

The V and J ends lost 5 bases and 6 bases, in that order; junction bases with no gene match: 13. This CDR3 region has 16 residues. CDR1 and CDR2 (germline): SGHTA, FQGNSA. In the original processing: Reference gene primer amplification in the assay estimated nucleated cell counts. Only in-frame clones appear in the TCRdb table, and some are missing; sequencing was by immunoSEQ multiplex PCR. V and J calls and clone size are as listed in that table; D and trimming were resolved from the DNA. Of roughly 250,000 clones in the sample, about 89% were seen once. The chain employs TRBV7-2 and TRBJ1-5, with TRBD1 matching over 7 bases. This TCR was recovered from a young man with acute or convalescent COVID-19. Material for sequencing was peripheral blood. CDR3 bases: TGTGCCAGCAGCGTACAGACAGGGCTCGGCGCTCAGCCCCAGCATTTT. Protein: CASSVQTGLGAQPQHF.